The TCR beta chain under discussion was sequenced for a study of T cell repertoires in aging, cancer and after chemotherapy. Study-wide results and limits: No conclusions about immunological memory after chemotherapy can be drawn from the repertoire data.

TRB rearrangements spanning V, D and J were amplified using mixed TRB-A/B primers. MiXCR was run by TCRdb on the multiplex PCR reads, yielding one entry per CDR3 protein. The sample lists 10,000 to 13,000 distinct CDR3 sequences, roughly 32% occurring once. This clonotype appeared once. Its antigen is currently unknown. TCR beta rearrangements were amplified from peripheral blood genomic DNA. This receptor was taken from a human donor in good health. The sample consisted of blood.

This CDR3 is CATREQGVNEKLFF. Written as DNA, the CDR3 is TGTGCCACCAGAGAACAGGGGGTTAATGAAAAACTGTTTTTT. The chain joins TRBV5-6 to TRBJ1-4, with TRBD1 matching over 8 bases. Germline V gene sequence: CDR1 SGHDT, CDR2 YYEEEE. J lost 4 bases, V lost 9 bases, and 8 bases had no gene match. CDR3 length: 14 amino acids.